Each of the 9 T cell receptor beta chains below was sequenced from the same sample in a study of blood T cell repertoires in COVID-19. TCRdb's table, derived via immunoSEQ multiplex PCR, lists solely in-frame clones and lacks some. The sample contains 180,000 or so clones, approximately 86% of which appear only once. Specimen: peripheral blood. The receptors here all came from a man between 65 and 79 years old with acute or convalescent COVID-19.

This clone showed up just once. V usage is TRBV7-9 and J usage is TRBJ2-7; 8 nucleotides agree with TRBD2. Germline trimming cut 5 bases from V and 2 bases from J; bases unmatched to any gene: 8. This CDR3 region has 15 residues. Germline-derived CDR1 and CDR2 are SEHNR and FQNEAQ (reference sequence). The CDR3 here is CASSRRGADAYEQYF. For the CDR3, the DNA is TGTGCCAGCAGCCGGCGGGGGGCTGATGCCTACGAGCAGTACTTC.

The chain joins TRBV27 to TRBJ2-3; no clear D. The CDR3 is 16 amino acids. The V gene's germline CDR1 is MNHEY and CDR2 SMNVEV (reference sequence). Trimming pared 6 bases from V and 0 bases from J, leaving 16 bases between. DNA for the CDR3: TGTGCCAGCAGGCCTATATATGCTTCTAGCACAGATACGCAGTATTTT. Translating it yields CASRPIYASSTDTQYF.

The chain carries TRBV4-1 and TRBJ1-4; no clear D gene. CDR3 length equals 18 residues. The germline V and J ends were trimmed by 0 bases and 5 bases, with 19 bases remaining between them. The V gene's germline CDR1 is MGHRA and CDR2 YSYEKL. The CDR3 is CASSQDNRLAVVNEKLFF. CDR3 DNA: TGCGCCAGCAGCCAAGATAACCGACTAGCGGTGGTAAATGAAAAACTGTTTTTT.

The chain combines TRBV7-9 with TRBJ1-4; 7 bases line up with TRBD1. This CDR3 region has 13 residues. V shed 8 bases and J 5 bases; nucleotides not matched to a gene: 5. Germline CDR1 SEHNR, CDR2 FQNEAQ (reference sequence). The CDR3 here is CASGGQINEKLFF. The CDR3 DNA follows: TGTGCCAGCGGGGGACAGATAAATGAAAAACTGTTTTTT. The full variable domain, completed using reference TRBV7-9 and TRBJ1-4, is DTGVSQNPRHKITKRGQNVTFRCDPISEHNRLYWYRQTLGQGPEFLTYFQNEAQLEKSRLLSDRFSAERPKGSFSTLEIQRTEQGDSAMYLCASGGQINEKLFFGSGTQLSVL.

V is TRBV5-5 and J is TRBJ2-7; 10 bases align to TRBD1. In germline, CDR1 is SGHKS, CDR2 YYEKEE (reference sequence). The V gene end was trimmed by 0 bases and the J gene end by 7 bases; junction bases not matched to a gene: 4. CDR3 length equals 14 residues. This CDR3 reads CASSLEGQGWEQYF. CDR3 DNA sequence: TGTGCCAGCAGCTTGGAGGGACAGGGGTGGGAGCAGTACTTC.

The chain has TRBV5-1 and TRBJ2-1, with D perhaps TRBD1 (5 bases). The V and J ends lost 0 bases and 5 bases respectively, with 6 bases between them. Germline loops: CDR1 SGHRS, CDR2 YFSETQ. The CDR3 runs to 13 residues. The chain's CDR3 is CASSLGGHNEQFF. CDR3 coding DNA: TGCGCCAGCAGCTTGGGGGGCCACAATGAGCAGTTCTTC.

The J gene is TRBJ2-3, the V gene TRBV19; 9 positions agree with TRBD2. The CDR3 is made up of 14 amino acids. V shed 5 bases, J shed 4 bases, and the junction held 4 bases outside the gene matches. Per germline, CDR1 LNHDA and CDR2 SQIVND (reference sequence). The CDR3 nucleotides are TGTGCCAGTAGTGGGCGGGGGGGGTCAGATACGCAGTATTTT. Encoded protein: CASSGRGGSDTQYF.

The chain combines TRBV5-4 with TRBJ2-2; the D gene is possibly TRBD2 (5 bases). This CDR3 comprises 17 residues. Trimming pared 7 bases from V and 3 bases from J, leaving 22 bases between. Germline V CDR1 and CDR2: SGHNT, YYREEE (reference sequence). The CDR3 spells CASGSPGSGGDTGELFF. The DNA of the CDR3 is TGTGCCAGCGGCTCTCCCGGCAGCGGTGGAGACACCGGGGAGCTGTTTTTT.

The V and J genes are TRBV7-9 and TRBJ1-1; D is perhaps TRBD1 (5 bases). Germline loops: CDR1 SEHNR, CDR2 FQNEAQ (reference sequence). Trimming left V 6 bases short and J 4 bases short, with 18 bases between. There are 15 residues in the CDR3. In nucleotides, the CDR3 is TGTGCCAGCAGTAAGAGTCGGGGGAAAGGCACTGAAGCTTTCTTT. This sequence encodes CASSKSRGKGTEAFF.